This TCR beta chain was sequenced during a study of blood T cell repertoires in COVID-19. Study in general: Donors in the United States, Italy and Spain gave samples during acute or convalescent COVID-19. Sample material is recorded as cDNA or gDNA derived from T cells, B-cell-depleted T cells, or PBMCs.

Authors' processing steps: Estimated nucleated cell counts came from reference gene primer amplification. Libraries were prepared by immunoSEQ multiplex PCR; TCRdb keeps only in-frame clonotypes and omits some of them. The V and J calls and the clone size are those of that table, but D and trimming were determined from the DNA. The table has approximately 41,000 clones, about 89% seen once. The sequencing sample was made of peripheral blood. The receptor was derived from a man aged 50-60 years with active COVID-19.

The CDR3 loop is CASRSQGQGYQHF. In DNA form, the CDR3 reads TGTGCCAGCAGGTCCCAGGGACAGGGGTACCAGCATTTT. The chain carries TRBV6-5 and TRBJ1-5, with 10 bases fitting TRBD1. CDR1 is MNHEY and CDR2 is SVGAGI in the germline V gene. V was clipped by 6 bases and J by 12 bases; unmatched bases: 8. This CDR3 has 13 residues.